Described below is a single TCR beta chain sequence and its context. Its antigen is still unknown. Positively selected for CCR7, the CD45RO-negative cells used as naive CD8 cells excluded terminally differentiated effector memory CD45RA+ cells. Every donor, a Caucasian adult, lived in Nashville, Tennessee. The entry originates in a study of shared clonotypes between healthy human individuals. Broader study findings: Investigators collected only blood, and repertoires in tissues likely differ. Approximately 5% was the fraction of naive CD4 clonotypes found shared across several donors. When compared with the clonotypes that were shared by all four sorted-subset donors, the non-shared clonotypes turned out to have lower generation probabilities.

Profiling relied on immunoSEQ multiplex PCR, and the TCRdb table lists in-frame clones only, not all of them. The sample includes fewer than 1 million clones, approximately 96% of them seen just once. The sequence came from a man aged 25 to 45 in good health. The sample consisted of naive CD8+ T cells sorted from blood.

CDR3: CAWSEERESTQYF. The CDR3 region has the DNA TGTGCCTGGAGTGAGGAGCGGGAGTCGACCCAGTACTTC. J is TRBJ2-5 and V is TRBV30, with 8 bases lining up with TRBD2. The CDR3 runs 13 residues. Germline V CDR1 and CDR2: GTSNPN, SVGIG (reference sequence). With 1 base clipped from V and 7 bases from J, the junction kept 5 bases outside the gene matches.